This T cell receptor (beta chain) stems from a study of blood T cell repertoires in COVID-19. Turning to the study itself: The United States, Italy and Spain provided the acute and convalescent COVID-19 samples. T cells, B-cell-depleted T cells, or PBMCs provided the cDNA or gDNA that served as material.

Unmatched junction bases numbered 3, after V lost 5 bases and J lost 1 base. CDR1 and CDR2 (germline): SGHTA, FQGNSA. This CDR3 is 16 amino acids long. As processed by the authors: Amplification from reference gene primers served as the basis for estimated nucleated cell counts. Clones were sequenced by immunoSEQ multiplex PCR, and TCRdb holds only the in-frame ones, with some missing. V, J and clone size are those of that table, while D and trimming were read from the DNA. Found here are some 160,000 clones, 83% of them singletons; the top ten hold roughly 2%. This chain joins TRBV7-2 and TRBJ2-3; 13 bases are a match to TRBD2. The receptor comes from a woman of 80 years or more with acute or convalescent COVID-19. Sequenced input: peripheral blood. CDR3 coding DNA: TGTGCCAGCAGCGCCGGGACTAGCGGGGGCACAGATACGCAGTATTTT. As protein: CASSAGTSGGTDTQYF.